The source of this T cell receptor (beta chain) is a study of blood T cells in healthy people across ages (dated by TCRdb to about 2015). About the study as a whole: In model experiments, template switching captured roughly one uniquely barcoded TCR beta cDNA molecule for every two T cells. Using deep sequencing normalized with unique cDNA molecular identifiers, the study measured how TCR beta repertoire diversity changes with age. The donors were divided into four age groups: young (average roughly 17 years), middle-aged (approximately 42), aged (about 60) and long-lived (roughly 86). Donors of different ages were randomly distributed across sequencing lanes to avoid experimental bias. Two additional independent replicas of 1 million unique cDNA reads from the same blood draw were analyzed for two donors (one aged 18 to 30 and one aged 80 or older).

The donors were roughly 40 Caucasian individuals from Russia, aged 6 to 90 years, who were systemically healthy. Each donor gave approximately 9.4 milliliters of peripheral blood, drawn into EDTA-treated Vacutainer tubes. PBMCs were isolated by Ficoll-Paque density-gradient centrifugation, with at least 6.5 million obtained per sample. Trizol reagent was used to extract total RNA from the PBMCs, yielding at least 6 micrograms per sample. For every donor, flow cytometry on a PBMC aliquot measured the percentage of naive CD45RAhigh/CD27high T cells. A note on this clonotype: Which antigen it targets is not known. Mismatch with germline at one junction end may stem from a read error.

Libraries were built with 5' RACE. Data came from an Illumina HiSeq 2500. The second PCR ran for about 6 to 12 cycles and used a J-beta primer mix along with a sample-barcoded 5' primer. A template-switch 5' adaptor carrying 12 random nucleotides introduced a unique molecular identifier onto each TCR beta cDNA molecule. Each sample yielded at least 2.5 million CDR3-containing paired-end reads. All of the RNA was converted into first-strand cDNA using the Mint cDNA synthesis kit, with a TRBC-specific oligonucleotide serving as the primer. Following uracil-DNA glycosylase treatment, a first 18-cycle PCR with universal primers M1SS and BC2_uni_R was performed on all cDNA. For the original study's pipeline: Normalization of each sample was performed by random selection of 1 million high-quality reads, each carrying a distinct molecular identifier. Reads sharing molecular identifiers were discarded rather than binned into consensus sequences. MiTCR, set to a Q25 quality threshold and the strictest error-elimination algorithm, was used for CDR3 identification, clonotype clustering and error correction. Lower-bound total TCR beta diversity was estimated with a nonparametric unseen species model using Euler transformation. TCRdb ran its own pipeline on the public reads, namely fastp trimming at Q25 and MiXCR clone calling, and kept in-frame beta chains. Each record represents a unique CDR3 protein, reported with the most common genes and DNA among its rows. The V and J calls were not made by the authors but by TCRdb's processing. Within this sample are about 650,000 distinct CDR3 sequences, with 32% of them counted one time only. 15% to 17% of the sample is held by the ten biggest clonotypes.

Study-level results and caveats: Compared with the aged group, the long-lived group had more naive CD4+ T cells, fewer expanded clones and increased TCR diversity, suggesting age selection. The percentage of naive T cells measured by flow cytometry correlated strongly with observed TCR beta diversity. Since profiling was done on bulk unsorted PBMCs, naive and antigen-experienced compartments could not be conclusively compared. Total diversity estimates from one million sequenced T cells were considered lower bounds and underestimates. Because donor CMV infection status was unknown, age-related changes in expanded clonotypes were potentially confounded. Observed TCR beta diversity per million T cells fell roughly linearly with age, and a significant reduction was already apparent by age about 36.

Including cysteine and phenylalanine, the CDR3 has 15 amino acids. Only the CDR3 portion is preserved as DNA: 45 bases, with reading frame beginning at the first base. CDR1 and CDR2 are drawn from the germline V gene: SGHAT, FQNNGV. Rearrangement joined TRBV11-2 to TRBJ2-1, with 7 middle bases fitting TRBD2. Sequencing was performed on blood. The TCR was taken from an elderly woman in good health. Donor details come from another sample of the same person, matched by shared clones. The encoded CDR3 is CTSSLRVGGNNEQFF. The base sequence is TGTACCAGCAGCCTGAGGGTGGGGGGGAACAATGAGCAGTTCTTC. Full variable domain (CDR3 extended with the reference TRBV11-2 and TRBJ2-1 proteins): EAGVAQSPRYKIIEKRQSVAFWCNPISGHATLYWYQQILGQGPKLLIQFQNNGVVDDSQLPKDRFSAERLKGVDSTLKIQPAKLEDSAVYLCTSSLRVGGNNEQFFGPGTRLTVL.